These T cell receptor beta chains were read from a single sample in a study of blood T cell repertoires in COVID-19. Method: immunoSEQ multiplex PCR; TCRdb's copy keeps in-frame clones and lacks some. The data show some 330,000 clones, over 75% seen once. Sequenced input: PBMCs or T cells enriched from blood (not recorded which). The receptor set was obtained from a man aged 40-49 years in a cohort exposed to, infected with or recovered from COVID-19 (not recorded which). CDR3s include the opening cysteine and the closing phenylalanine or tryptophan. The D gene is left open where the match is weak.

DNA: TGTGCCAGCAGGGCCGCGGGAGGGCCGGAGACCCAGTACTTC
CDR3: CASRAAGGPETQYF
length: 14
V: TRBV7-9
D: TRBD2
J: TRBJ2-5

DNA: TGCGCCAGCAGCATTTTACCGACTAGCGGGAGGGTCAGTGAGCAGTTCTTC
CDR3: CASSILPTSGRVSEQFF
length: 17
V: TRBV5-1
D: TRBD2
J: TRBJ2-1

DNA: TGTGCCAGCAGTGAGGTTGAGATTCGGTCTGAAGCTTTCTTT
CDR3: CASSEVEIRSEAFF
length: 14
V: TRBV2
D: NA
J: TRBJ1-1

DNA: TGCGCCAGCAGCCTCGGGAGCGGGGGCTCCTACGAGCAGTACTTC
CDR3: CASSLGSGGSYEQYF
length: 15
V: TRBV4-1
D: TRBD2
J: TRBJ2-7

DNA: TGTGCCAGCAAAGAGACAGGGGGCGGTAACTATGGCTACACCTTC
CDR3: CASKETGGGNYGYTF
length: 15
V: TRBV27
D: TRBD1
J: TRBJ1-2

DNA: TGTGCCAGCAGATTGGGACTAGCGGGAGGCGATACGCAGTATTTT
CDR3: CASRLGLAGGDTQYF
length: 15
V: TRBV27
D: TRBD2
J: TRBJ2-3

DNA: TGTGCCTGGAGTGTACACTCTGGGGCCAACGTCCTGACTTTC
CDR3: CAWSVHSGANVLTF
length: 14
V: TRBV30
D: NA
J: TRBJ2-6

DNA: TGTGCCAGTAAACAGGGGGCCTATGGCTACACCTTC
CDR3: CASKQGAYGYTF
length: 12
V: TRBV27
D: TRBD1
J: TRBJ1-2

DNA: TGTGCCAGCAGCTTGGACAAAGGGACAGGGCGAAAAGCTTTCTTT
CDR3: CASSLDKGTGRKAFF
length: 15
V: TRBV5-4
D: TRBD1
J: TRBJ1-1

DNA: TGCAGCGTTCTACGAAACCCGGGATGGGGGGACACTGAAGCTTTCTTT
CDR3: CSVLRNPGWGDTEAFF
length: 16
V: TRBV29-1
D: NA
J: TRBJ1-1